This T cell receptor (beta chain) was observed in a study of blood T cell repertoires in COVID-19. Produced via immunoSEQ multiplex PCR; TCRdb's table is partial and in-frame only. The sample has fewer than 200,000 clones; roughly 84% are singletons. Germline-derived CDR1 and CDR2 are MNHNS and SASEGT. This CDR3 is 13 amino acids long. With 2 bases removed from V and 10 bases from J, the gap between germline ends came to 9 bases. The specimen was PBMCs or T cells enriched from blood (not recorded which). The sequence came from a man aged 50-59 years who had recovered from COVID-19. The gene calls are TRBV6-1 and TRBJ1-6; no reliable D call. This CDR3 is CASSENPRSPLHF. CDR3 in DNA: TGTGCCAGCAGTGAAAATCCGAGATCACCCCTCCACTTT.